What follows describes a single TCR beta chain. Antigen specificity is unknown. The data derive from a study of cytomegalovirus exposure and HLA in healthy donors. Study results and caveats: The study put 150 to 200 TCR beta chains on its list as cytomegalovirus-associated. Subsequent analysis showed first-cohort TCR clusters tending to co-occur in some 110 validation repertoires. It was confirmed in vitro that a few of the CMV-associated chains were specific for CMV antigens. Most TCR sequences were rare, but some public TCRs occurred in many donors.

The germline V gene has CDR1 SGHRS and CDR2 YFSETQ. The CDR3 runs 12 residues. V was trimmed by 7 bases and J by 0 bases, leaving 8 bases between them. Clones were sequenced by immunoSEQ multiplex PCR, and TCRdb holds only the in-frame ones, with some missing. The sample includes about 54,000 clones, more than 70% seen only once; the top ten take 8.4%. This sequence was found in a woman aged 18-29 years in good health and CMV-seropositive. The genes are TRBV5-1 and TRBJ2-7, with D tentatively TRBD1 (6 bases). Sample: PBMCs. In DNA form, the CDR3 reads TGCGCCAGCGGACAGAGCTCCTACGAGCAGTACTTC. Amino acid sequence: CASGQSSYEQYF.